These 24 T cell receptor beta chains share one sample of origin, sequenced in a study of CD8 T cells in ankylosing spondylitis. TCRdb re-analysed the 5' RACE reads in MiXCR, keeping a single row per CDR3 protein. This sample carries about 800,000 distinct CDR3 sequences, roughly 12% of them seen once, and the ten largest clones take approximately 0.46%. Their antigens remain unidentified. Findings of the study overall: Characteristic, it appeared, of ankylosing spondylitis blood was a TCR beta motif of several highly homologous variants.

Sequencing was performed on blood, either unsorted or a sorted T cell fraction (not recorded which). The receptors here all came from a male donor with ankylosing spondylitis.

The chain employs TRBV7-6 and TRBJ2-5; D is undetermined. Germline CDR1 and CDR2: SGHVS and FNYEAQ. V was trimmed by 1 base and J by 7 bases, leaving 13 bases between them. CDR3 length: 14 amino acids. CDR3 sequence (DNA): TGTGCCAGCAGCTTAGGGGGATTTCCGTGGACCCAGTACTTC. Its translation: CASSLGGFPWTQYF.

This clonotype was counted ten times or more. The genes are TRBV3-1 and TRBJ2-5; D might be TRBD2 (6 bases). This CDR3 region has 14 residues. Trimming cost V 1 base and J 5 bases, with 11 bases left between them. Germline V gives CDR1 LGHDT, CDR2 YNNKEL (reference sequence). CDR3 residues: CASSQGLEYETQYF. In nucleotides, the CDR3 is TGTGCCAGCAGCCAAGGACTAGAATATGAGACCCAGTACTTC.

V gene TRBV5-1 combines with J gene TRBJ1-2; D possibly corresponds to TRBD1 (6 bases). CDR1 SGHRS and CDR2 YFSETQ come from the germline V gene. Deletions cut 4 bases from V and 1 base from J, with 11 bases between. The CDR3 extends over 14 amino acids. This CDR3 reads CASSPGALNYGYTF. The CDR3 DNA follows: TGCGCCAGCAGCCCAGGGGCCCTTAACTATGGCTACACCTTC.

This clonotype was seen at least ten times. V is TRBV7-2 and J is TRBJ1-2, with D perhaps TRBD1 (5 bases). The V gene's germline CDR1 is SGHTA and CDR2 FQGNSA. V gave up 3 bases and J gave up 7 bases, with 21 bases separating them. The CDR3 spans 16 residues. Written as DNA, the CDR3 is TGTGCCAGCAGCTTCGTCGGACCTGGGGCGGGATCTGGCTACACCTTC. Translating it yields CASSFVGPGAGSGYTF. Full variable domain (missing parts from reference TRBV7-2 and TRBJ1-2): GAGVSQSPSNKVTEKGKDVELRCDPISGHTALYWYRQSLGQGLEFLIYFQGNSAPDKSGLPSDRFSAERTGGSVSTLTIQRTQQEDSAVYLCASSFVGPGAGSGYTFGSGTRLTVV.

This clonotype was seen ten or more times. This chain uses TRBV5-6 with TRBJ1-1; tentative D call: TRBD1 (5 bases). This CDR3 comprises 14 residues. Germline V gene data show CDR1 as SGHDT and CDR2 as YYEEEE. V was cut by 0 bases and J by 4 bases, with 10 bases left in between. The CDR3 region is CASSLDRRSTEAFF. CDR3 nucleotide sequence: TGTGCCAGCAGCTTGGACAGGAGGAGCACTGAAGCTTTCTTT.

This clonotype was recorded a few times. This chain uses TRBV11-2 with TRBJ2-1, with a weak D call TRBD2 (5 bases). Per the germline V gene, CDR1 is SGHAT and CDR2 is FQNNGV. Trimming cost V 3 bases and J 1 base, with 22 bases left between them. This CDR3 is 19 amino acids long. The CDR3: CASSFWVERTNPSYNEQFF. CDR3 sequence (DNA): TGTGCCAGCAGCTTCTGGGTTGAGCGGACCAACCCTTCCTACAATGAGCAGTTCTTC.

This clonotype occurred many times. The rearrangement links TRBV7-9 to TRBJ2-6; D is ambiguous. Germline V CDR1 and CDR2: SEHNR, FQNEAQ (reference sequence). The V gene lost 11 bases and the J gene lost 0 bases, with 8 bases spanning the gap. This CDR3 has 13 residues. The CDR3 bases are TGTGCCGGGGATATCTCTGGGGCCAACGTCCTGACTTTC. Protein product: CAGDISGANVLTF.

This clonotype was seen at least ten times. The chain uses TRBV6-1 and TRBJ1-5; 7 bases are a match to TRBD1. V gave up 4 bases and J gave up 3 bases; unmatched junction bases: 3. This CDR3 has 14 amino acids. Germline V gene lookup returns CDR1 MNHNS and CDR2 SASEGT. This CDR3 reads CASSGDRSNQPQHF. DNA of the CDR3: TGTGCCAGCAGTGGGGACAGATCCAATCAGCCCCAGCATTTT.

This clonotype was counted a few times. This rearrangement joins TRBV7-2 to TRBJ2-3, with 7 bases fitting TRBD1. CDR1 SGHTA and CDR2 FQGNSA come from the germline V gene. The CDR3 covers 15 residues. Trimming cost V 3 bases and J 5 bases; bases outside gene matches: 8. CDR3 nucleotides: TGTGCCAGCAGCTTCTTAGCGCCAGGGGGAGATACGCAGTATTTT. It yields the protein CASSFLAPGGDTQYF.

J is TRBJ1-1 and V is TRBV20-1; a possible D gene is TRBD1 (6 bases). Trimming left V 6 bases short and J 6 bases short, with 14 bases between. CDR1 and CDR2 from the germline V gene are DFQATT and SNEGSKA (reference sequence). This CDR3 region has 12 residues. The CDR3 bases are TGCAGTGCGGCGCTGGGGGCATCTGAAGCTTTCTTT. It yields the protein CSAALGASEAFF.

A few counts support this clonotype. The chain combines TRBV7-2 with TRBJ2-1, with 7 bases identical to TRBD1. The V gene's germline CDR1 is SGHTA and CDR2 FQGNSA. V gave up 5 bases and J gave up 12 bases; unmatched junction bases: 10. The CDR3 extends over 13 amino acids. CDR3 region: CASSQNYRGVQFF. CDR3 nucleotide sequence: TGTGCCAGCAGCCAAAACTACAGGGGTGTGCAGTTCTTC.

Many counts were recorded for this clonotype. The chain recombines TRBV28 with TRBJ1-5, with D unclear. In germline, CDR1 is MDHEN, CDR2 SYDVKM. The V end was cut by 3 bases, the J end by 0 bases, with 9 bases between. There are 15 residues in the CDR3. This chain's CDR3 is CASSLEQYSNQPQHF. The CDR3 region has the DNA TGTGCCAGCAGTTTGGAGCAATATAGCAATCAGCCCCAGCATTTT.

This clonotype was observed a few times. CDR3 in DNA: TGTGCCATCAGGGACAGGGCGGACTATGGCTACACCTTC. Its protein product is CAIRDRADYGYTF. The chain combines TRBV10-3 with TRBJ1-2; TRBD1 agrees at 8 bases. CDR3 length equals 13 residues. Germline loops: CDR1 ENHRY, CDR2 SYGVKD. V was clipped by 6 bases and J by 3 bases; unmatched bases: 3.

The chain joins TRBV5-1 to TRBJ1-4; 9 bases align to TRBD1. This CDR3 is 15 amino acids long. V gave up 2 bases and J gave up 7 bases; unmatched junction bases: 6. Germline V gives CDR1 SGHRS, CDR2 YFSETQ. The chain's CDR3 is CASSLRGQGIEKLFF. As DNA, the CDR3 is TGCGCCAGCAGCTTACGTGGACAGGGGATTGAAAAACTGTTTTTT.

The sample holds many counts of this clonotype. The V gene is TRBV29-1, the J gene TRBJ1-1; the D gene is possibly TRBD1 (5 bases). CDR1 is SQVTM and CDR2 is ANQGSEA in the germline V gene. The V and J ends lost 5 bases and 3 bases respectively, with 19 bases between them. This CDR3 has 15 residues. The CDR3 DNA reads TGCAGCGTTTCCCGACAGTTATGGAGGGACACTGAAGCTTTCTTT. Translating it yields CSVSRQLWRDTEAFF.

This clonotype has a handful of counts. The CDR3 nucleotides are TGTGCCAGCAGTTTAAGGAGACTAGCGGGGGATAGCACAGATACGCAGTATTTT. Protein product: CASSLRRLAGDSTDTQYF. The genes are TRBV27 and TRBJ2-3; 12 bases map to TRBD2. The CDR3 is 18 amino acids. Germline CDR1 is MNHEY and CDR2 is SMNVEV (reference sequence). Unmatched junction bases numbered 6, after V lost 2 bases and J lost 0 bases.

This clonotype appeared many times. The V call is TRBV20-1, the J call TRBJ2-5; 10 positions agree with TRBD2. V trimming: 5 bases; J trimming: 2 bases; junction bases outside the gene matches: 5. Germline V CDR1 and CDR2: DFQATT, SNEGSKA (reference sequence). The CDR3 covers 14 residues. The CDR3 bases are TGCAGTGCTCGACTAGCGGGCGTTCAAGAGACCCAGTACTTC. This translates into CSARLAGVQETQYF.

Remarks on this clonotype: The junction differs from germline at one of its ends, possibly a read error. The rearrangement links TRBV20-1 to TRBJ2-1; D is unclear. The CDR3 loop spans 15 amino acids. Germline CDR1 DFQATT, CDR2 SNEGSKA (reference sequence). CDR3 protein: CSARGMRSSYNEQFF. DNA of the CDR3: TGCAGTGCTAGAGGAATGAGAAGCTCCTACAATGAGCAGTTCTTT.

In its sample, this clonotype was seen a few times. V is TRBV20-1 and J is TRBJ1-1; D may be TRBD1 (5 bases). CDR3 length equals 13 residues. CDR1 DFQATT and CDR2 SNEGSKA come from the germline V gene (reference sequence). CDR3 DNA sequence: TGCAGGAAGGGACCTGGGGGGGACACTGAAGCTTTCTTT. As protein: CRKGPGGDTEAFF.

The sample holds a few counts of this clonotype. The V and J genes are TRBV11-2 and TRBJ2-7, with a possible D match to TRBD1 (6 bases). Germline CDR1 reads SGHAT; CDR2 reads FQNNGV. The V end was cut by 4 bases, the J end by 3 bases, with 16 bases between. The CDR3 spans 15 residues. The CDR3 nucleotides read TGTGCCAGCAGCTCCTACCAGGGGCGCCGCTACGAGCAGTACTTC. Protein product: CASSSYQGRRYEQYF.

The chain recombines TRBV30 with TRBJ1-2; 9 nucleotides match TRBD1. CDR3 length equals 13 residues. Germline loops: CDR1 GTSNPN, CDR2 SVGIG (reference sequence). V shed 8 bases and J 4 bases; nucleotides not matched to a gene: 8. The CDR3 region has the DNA TGTGCCGGGGCCGGGACAGGGATCTATGGCTACACCTTC. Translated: CAGAGTGIYGYTF. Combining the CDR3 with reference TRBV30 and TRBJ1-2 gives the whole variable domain SQTIHQWPATLVQPVGSPLSLECTVEGTSNPNLYWYRQAAGRGLQLLFYSVGIGQISSEVPQNLSASRPQDRQFILSSKKLLLSDSGFYLCAGAGTGIYGYTFGSGTRLTVV.

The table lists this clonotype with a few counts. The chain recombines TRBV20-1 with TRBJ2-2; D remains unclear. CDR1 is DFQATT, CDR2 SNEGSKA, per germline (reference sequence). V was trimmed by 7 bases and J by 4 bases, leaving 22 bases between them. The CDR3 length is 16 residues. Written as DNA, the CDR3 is TGCAGTGTCCGCCAATATCCAGGCTCCCTCACCGGGGAGCTGTTTTTT. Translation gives CSVRQYPGSLTGELFF.

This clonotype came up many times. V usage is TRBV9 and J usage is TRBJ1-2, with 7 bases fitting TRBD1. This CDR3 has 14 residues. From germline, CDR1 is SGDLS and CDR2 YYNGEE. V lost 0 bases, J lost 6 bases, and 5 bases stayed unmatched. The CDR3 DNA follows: TGTGCCAGCAGCGTAGCTGGGACAGAGGATGGCTACACCTTC. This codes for CASSVAGTEDGYTF.

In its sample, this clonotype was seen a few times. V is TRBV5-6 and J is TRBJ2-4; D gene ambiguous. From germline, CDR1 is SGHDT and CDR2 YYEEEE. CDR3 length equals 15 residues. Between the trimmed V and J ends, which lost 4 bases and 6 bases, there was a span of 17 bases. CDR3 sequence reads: CASSQPQSSTNIQYF. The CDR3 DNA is TGTGCCAGCAGCCAACCCCAGAGCTCAACAAACATTCAGTACTTC.